Following are 26 T cell receptor beta chains from one sample sequenced in a study of blood T cell repertoires in COVID-19. The protocol was immunoSEQ multiplex PCR, while the TCRdb copy is restricted to in-frame clones and leaves out a portion. There are around 330,000 clones in the sample; over 85% occur only once, and 2.6% lies in the top ten. Sequenced: PBMCs or T cells enriched from blood (not recorded which). These receptors all come from a man in his 60s who had recovered from COVID-19.

This sequence joins TRBV6-5 and TRBJ2-3; no definite D call. CDR3 size: 10 residues. CDR1 MNHEY and CDR2 SVGAGI come from the germline V gene. V lost 6 bases and J lost 7, with 5 bases in between. The CDR3 coding sequence is TGTGCCAGCAGCGAGAATACGCAGTATTTT. It is translated as CASSENTQYF.

This clone was counted a single time. CDR3 in DNA: TGTGCCAGCAGCTTAGAGCGGGAGCTCTCTGTCAACGAGCAGTACTTC. Amino acid sequence: CASSLERELSVNEQYF. The chain uses TRBV7-9 and TRBJ2-7; 8 nucleotides agree with TRBD2. Germline CDR1 reads SEHNR; CDR2 reads FQNEAQ (reference sequence). The V and J ends lost 1 base and 5 bases, in that order; junction bases with no gene match: 10. The length of the CDR3 is 16 residues.

This chain connects TRBV29-1 to TRBJ1-2; 10 nucleotides match TRBD1. The CDR3 sequence is 14 residues long. Trimming took 7 bases from V and 8 from J; bases not matched to a gene: 13. Germline-derived CDR1 and CDR2 are SQVTM and ANQGSEA. CDR3 DNA sequence: TGCAGCGCAGTGGACAGGGGGGGAGTAGGAGGCTACACCTTC. Translated: CSAVDRGGVGGYTF.

V and J are TRBV6-6 and TRBJ2-7, with D perhaps matching TRBD2 (6 bases). The CDR3 totals 14 residues. Germline assignment: CDR1 MNHNY and CDR2 SVGAGI (reference sequence). The V end was cut by 6 bases, the J end by 7 bases, with 19 bases between. The CDR3 spells CASRPGSPGREQYF. In DNA form, the CDR3 reads TGTGCCAGCAGACCCGGGAGCCCGGGCAGGGAGCAGTACTTC.

The rearrangement links TRBV11-3 to TRBJ2-2, with 7 bases fitting TRBD2. V was clipped by 2 bases and J by 7 bases; unmatched bases: 7. Germline assignment: CDR1 SGHNT and CDR2 YENEEA. The length of the CDR3 is 15 residues. The CDR3 region has the DNA TGTGCCAGCAGCTTACTGGCGGGAGCAGGCGGGGAGCTGTTTTTT. The encoded protein is CASSLLAGAGGELFF.

The chain joins TRBV5-4 to TRBJ2-3, with 8 bases that match TRBD2. V shed 2 bases, J shed 4 bases, and the junction held 3 bases outside the gene matches. Germline V gene lookup returns CDR1 SGHNT and CDR2 YYREEE (reference sequence). The length of the CDR3 is 14 residues. The CDR3: CASSFTSGPDTQYF. In nucleotides, the CDR3 is TGTGCCAGCAGCTTCACTAGCGGTCCAGATACGCAGTATTTT.

V gene TRBV21-1 combines with J gene TRBJ1-2; whether TRBD1, the table's D call, matches the DNA was not checked. TRBV21-1 is an annotated pseudogene. The CDR3 contains 15 residues. The CDR3 loop reads CASSSRDRGLDGYTF. CDR3 in DNA: TGTGCCAGCAGCAGCCGGGACAGGGGGCTTGATGGCTACACCTTC.

The rearrangement joins TRBV19 to TRBJ1-6; no firm D call. The CDR3 contains 17 residues. Germline assignment: CDR1 LNHDA and CDR2 SQIVND (reference sequence). The V end lost 3 bases, the J end lost 9 bases, and 21 bases lay between the germline ends. DNA for the CDR3: TGTGCCAGTAGTATCAGACCCCATTCCGGGGAATTTTCACCCCTCCACTTT. Encoded protein: CASSIRPHSGEFSPLHF. Full variable domain (outside the CDR3, taken from reference TRBV19 and TRBJ1-6): DGGITQSPKYLFRKEGQNVTLSCEQNLNHDAMYWYRQDPGQGLRLIYYSQIVNDFQKGDIAEGYSVSREKKESFPLTVTSAQKNPTAFYLCASSIRPHSGEFSPLHFGNGTRLTVT.

This clone was seen a few times. The chain carries TRBV3-1 (or the pseudogene TRBV3-2) and TRBJ1-1; 9 nucleotides align to TRBD1. The CDR3 sequence is 14 residues long. The V and J ends lost 6 bases and 4 bases, in that order; junction bases with no gene match: 6. Germline loops: CDR1 LGHDT, CDR2 YNNKEL (reference sequence). CDR3 coding DNA: TGTGCCAGCAGACGAAAGACAGGGGGCACTGAAGCTTTCTTT. It yields the protein CASRRKTGGTEAFF.

The gene calls are TRBV23-1 and TRBJ1-4, with 10 bases that match TRBD1. TRBV23-1 falls under the ORF class, with uncertain function. J lost 8 bases, V lost 11 bases, and 17 bases had no gene match. The CDR3 extends over 16 amino acids. CDR3 sequence reads: CAAPGQGNLGSEKLFF. In nucleotides, the CDR3 is TGCGCCGCTCCGGGACAGGGGAACCTAGGATCGGAAAAACTGTTTTTT.

The rearrangement uses TRBV5-4 and TRBJ2-7; 7 nucleotides match TRBD2. Unmatched junction bases numbered 9, after V lost 0 bases and J lost 0 bases. The CDR3 is 17 amino acids. Per germline, CDR1 SGHNT and CDR2 YYREEE (reference sequence). CDR3 nucleotide sequence: TGTGCCAGCAGCTTGGGACTTAGCGGGCAGAGCTCCTACGAGCAGTACTTC. Encoded protein: CASSLGLSGQSSYEQYF.

This rearrangement joins TRBV3-1 (or the pseudogene TRBV3-2) to TRBJ2-3; 12 bases fit TRBD2. This CDR3 has 17 residues. Germline CDR1 reads LGHDT; CDR2 reads YNNKEL (reference sequence). J gave up 2 bases and V 4 bases, and 7 bases lay outside the gene matches. The CDR3 sequence: CASSRGLAGIVTDTQYF. DNA of the CDR3: TGTGCCAGCAGCCGAGGACTAGCGGGGATCGTCACAGATACGCAGTATTTT.

A few counts support this clone. This chain uses TRBV7-8 with TRBJ1-2, with D tentatively TRBD1 (5 bases). Trimming cost V 3 bases and J 8 bases, with 10 bases left between them. Germline V CDR1 and CDR2: SGHVS, FQNEAQ. CDR3 length equals 12 residues. CDR3 bases: TGTGCCAGCAGCTTTGGGGGGTGGGGCTACACCTTC. Its protein product is CASSFGGWGYTF.

This clone was recorded once. This chain links TRBV5-1 with TRBJ2-3; 9 bases are a match to TRBD2. J was trimmed by 3 bases and V by 0 bases; bases with no gene match: 5. This CDR3 comprises 16 residues. Germline V gene data show CDR1 as SGHRS and CDR2 as YFSETQ. In DNA form, the CDR3 reads TGCGCCAGCAGCTTGGGGGCTAGCGGGAAGACAGATACGCAGTATTTT. Amino acids: CASSLGASGKTDTQYF. The entire variable domain, with the rest obtained from reference TRBV5-1 and TRBJ2-3, is as follows: KAGVTQTPRYLIKTRGQQVTLSCSPISGHRSVSWYQQTPGQGLQFLFEYFSETQRNKGNFPGRFSGRQFSNSRSEMNVSTLELGDSALYLCASSLGASGKTDTQYFGPGTRLTVL.

The count of this clone is one. The chain combines TRBV7-2 with TRBJ2-7; D call uncertain. Germline-derived CDR1 and CDR2 are SGHTA and FQGNSA. V was shortened by 8 bases and J by 3 bases, with 14 bases between the two germline ends. The CDR3 length is 13 residues. The CDR3 loop reads CASEVTESYEQYF. The CDR3 region has the DNA TGTGCCAGCGAAGTTACAGAAAGCTACGAGCAGTACTTC.

This chain links TRBV19 with TRBJ2-1, with D perhaps TRBD2 (6 bases). The germline V gene encodes CDR1 LNHDA and CDR2 SQIVND (reference sequence). The CDR3 runs to 13 residues. V gave up 5 bases and J gave up 8 bases, with 13 bases separating them. This CDR3 reads CASSYGGLDEQFF. The CDR3 DNA reads as TGTGCCAGTAGTTATGGGGGGTTGGATGAGCAGTTCTTC.

This clone was observed a single time. The rearrangement joins TRBV5-1 to TRBJ1-6; 7 nucleotides agree with TRBD1. The CDR3 is made up of 15 amino acids. Trimming cost V 4 bases and J 9 bases; bases outside gene matches: 10. In germline, CDR1 is SGHRS, CDR2 YFSETQ. Here the CDR3 reads CASSTEGARGSPLHF. The CDR3 DNA reads as TGCGCCAGCAGCACCGAGGGGGCACGGGGTTCACCCCTCCACTTT.

The V gene is TRBV2, the J gene TRBJ2-1; tentative D call: TRBD1 (5 bases). CDR3 length equals 11 residues. Germline V CDR1 and CDR2: SNHLY, FYNNEI. Trimming shortened V by 6 bases and J by 7 bases, and 7 bases separated the two germline ends. CDR3 sequence: CASSRANEQFF. The CDR3 bases are TGTGCCAGCAGCAGGGCGAATGAGCAGTTCTTC.

The chain combines TRBV11-1 with TRBJ2-7, with D maybe TRBD2 (6 bases). Germline V gene lookup returns CDR1 SGHAT and CDR2 FQDESV (reference sequence). This CDR3 has 15 residues. The V gene lost 2 bases and the J gene lost 2 bases, with 13 bases spanning the gap. CDR3 coding DNA: TGTGCCAGCAGCTTACTCCCGGGGGACCCCTACGAGCAGTACTTC. Residues: CASSLLPGDPYEQYF.

The chain is built from TRBV2 and TRBJ2-5; TRBD2 matches at 11 bases. CDR1 and CDR2 (germline): SNHLY, FYNNEI. The CDR3 spans 17 residues. Trimming removed 2 bases from V and 5 bases from J; junction bases left unmatched: 10. CDR3 DNA: TGTGCCAGCAGTGAATTTGTACTAGCGGGAGATGGGGAGACCCAGTACTTC. It yields the protein CASSEFVLAGDGETQYF.

The chain recombines TRBV7-9 with TRBJ1-1, with D perhaps matching TRBD1 (5 bases). V was pared by 1 base and J by 2 bases, with 11 bases between. Germline values: CDR1 SEHNR, CDR2 FQNEAQ (reference sequence). CDR3 size: 15 residues. CDR3 in amino acids: CASSLDGHLNTEAFF. CDR3 in DNA: TGTGCCAGCAGCTTAGATGGACACCTTAACACTGAAGCTTTCTTT.

The rearrangement joins TRBV6-5 to TRBJ1-6, with 8 bases that match TRBD1. This CDR3 region has 13 residues. Trimming cost V 6 bases and J 10 bases; bases outside gene matches: 5. Germline V lookup: CDR1 MNHEY, CDR2 SVGAGI. The CDR3 region has the DNA TGTGCCAGCAGCTTGGACAGGGTCTCACCCCTCCACTTT. Translation: CASSLDRVSPLHF.

The V gene is TRBV27, the J gene TRBJ2-2; TRBD1 matches 8 bases. The length of the CDR3 is 15 residues. Germline V gene data show CDR1 as MNHEY and CDR2 as SMNVEV (reference sequence). V lost 7 bases to trimming and J lost 6 bases; unmatched junction nucleotides: 10. CDR3 sequence (DNA): TGTGCCAGCAAAAAAACAGGGGGATTGGCCGGGGAGCTGTTTTTT. It translates to CASKKTGGLAGELFF.

The chain uses TRBV4-1 and TRBJ1-2; unclear D gene. Germline lookup yields CDR1 MGHRA and CDR2 YSYEKL. The V and J ends lost 1 base and 6 bases respectively, with 18 bases between them. This CDR3 contains 16 residues. The CDR3 DNA follows: TGCGCCAGCAGCCAAGTTTACGCGGGGAAAATCGATGGCTACACCTTC. Translated, it gives CASSQVYAGKIDGYTF.

The chain carries TRBV5-6 and TRBJ1-2; D is possibly TRBD1 (6 bases). This CDR3 is 14 amino acids long. Germline V gene sequence: CDR1 SGHDT, CDR2 YYEEEE. Trimming removed 4 bases at V and 8 bases at J, with 18 bases between. CDR3 loop: CASSTGQSRRGYTF. For the CDR3, the DNA is TGTGCCAGCAGCACAGGACAGTCTCGCCGGGGCTACACCTTC. Together with reference TRBV5-6 and TRBJ1-2, the CDR3 gives the full variable domain: DAGVTQSPTHLIKTRGQQVTLRCSPKSGHDTVSWYQQALGQGPQFIFQYYEEEERQRGNFPDRFSGHQFPNYSSELNVNALLLGDSALYLCASSTGQSRRGYTFGSGTRLTVV.

This chain connects TRBV10-3 to TRBJ2-1, with D maybe TRBD1 (6 bases). Per the germline V gene, CDR1 is ENHRY and CDR2 is SYGVKD. This CDR3 spans 14 amino acids. The V and J ends lost 10 bases and 6 bases respectively, with 19 bases between them. The CDR3 DNA reads as TGTGCCACCCGGGACACAGCCCTCCTCAATGAGCAGTTCTTC. It yields the protein CATRDTALLNEQFF.